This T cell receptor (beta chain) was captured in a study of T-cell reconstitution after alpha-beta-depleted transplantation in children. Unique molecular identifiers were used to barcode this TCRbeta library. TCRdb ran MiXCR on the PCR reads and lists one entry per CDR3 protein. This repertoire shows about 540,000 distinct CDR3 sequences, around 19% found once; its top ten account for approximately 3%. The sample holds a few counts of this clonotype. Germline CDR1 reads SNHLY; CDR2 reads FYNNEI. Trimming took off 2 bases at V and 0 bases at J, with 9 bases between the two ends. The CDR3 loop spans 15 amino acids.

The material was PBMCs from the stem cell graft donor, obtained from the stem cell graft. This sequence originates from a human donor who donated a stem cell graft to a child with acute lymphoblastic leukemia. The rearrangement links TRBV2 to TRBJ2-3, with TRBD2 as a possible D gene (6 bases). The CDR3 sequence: CASSELAYSTDTQYF. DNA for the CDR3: TGTGCCAGCAGTGAACTAGCGTACAGCACAGATACGCAGTATTTT.